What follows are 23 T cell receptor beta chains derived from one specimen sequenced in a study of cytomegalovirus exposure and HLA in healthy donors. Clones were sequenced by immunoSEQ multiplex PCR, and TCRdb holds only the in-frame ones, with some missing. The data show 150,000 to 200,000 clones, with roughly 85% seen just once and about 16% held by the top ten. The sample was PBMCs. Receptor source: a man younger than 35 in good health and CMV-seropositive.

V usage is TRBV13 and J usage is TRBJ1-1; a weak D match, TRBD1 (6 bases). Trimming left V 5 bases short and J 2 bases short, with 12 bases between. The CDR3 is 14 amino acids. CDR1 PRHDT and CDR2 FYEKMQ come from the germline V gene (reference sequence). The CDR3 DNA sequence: TGTGCCAGCAGCCAATACAGGGAAAACACTGAAGCTTTCTTT. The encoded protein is CASSQYRENTEAFF.

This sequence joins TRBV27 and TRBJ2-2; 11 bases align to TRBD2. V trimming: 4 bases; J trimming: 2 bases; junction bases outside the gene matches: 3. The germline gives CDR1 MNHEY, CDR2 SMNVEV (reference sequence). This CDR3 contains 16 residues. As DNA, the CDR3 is TGTGCCAGCAGTTCGGGACTAGCGGTAAACACCGGGGAGCTGTTTTTT. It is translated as CASSSGLAVNTGELFF.

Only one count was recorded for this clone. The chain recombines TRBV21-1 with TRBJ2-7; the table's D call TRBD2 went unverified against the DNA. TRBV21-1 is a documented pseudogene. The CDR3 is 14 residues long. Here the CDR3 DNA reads TGTGCCAGCAGCAAAGAAACTCTCCGCTACGAGCAGTACTTC. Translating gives CASSKETLRYEQYF.

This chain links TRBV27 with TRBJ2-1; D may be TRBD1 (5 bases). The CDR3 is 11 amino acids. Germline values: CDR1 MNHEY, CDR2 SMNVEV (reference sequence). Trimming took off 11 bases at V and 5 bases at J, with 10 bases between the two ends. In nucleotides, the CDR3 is TGTGCCTCGACAGATCACAATGAGCAGTTCTTC. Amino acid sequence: CASTDHNEQFF.

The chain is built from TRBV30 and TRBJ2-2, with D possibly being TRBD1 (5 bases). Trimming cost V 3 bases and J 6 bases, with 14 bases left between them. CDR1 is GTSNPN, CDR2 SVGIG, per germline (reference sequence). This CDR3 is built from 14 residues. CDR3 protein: CAWRGALQAGELFF. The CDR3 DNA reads TGTGCCTGGAGAGGGGCTCTTCAGGCCGGGGAGCTGTTTTTT.

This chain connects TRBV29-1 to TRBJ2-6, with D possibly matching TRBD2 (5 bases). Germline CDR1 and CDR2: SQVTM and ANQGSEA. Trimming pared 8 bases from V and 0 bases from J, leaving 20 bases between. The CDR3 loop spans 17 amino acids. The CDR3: CSPVGGSDYSGANVLTF. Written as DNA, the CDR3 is TGCAGCCCTGTAGGTGGCTCCGACTACTCTGGGGCCAACGTCCTGACTTTC.

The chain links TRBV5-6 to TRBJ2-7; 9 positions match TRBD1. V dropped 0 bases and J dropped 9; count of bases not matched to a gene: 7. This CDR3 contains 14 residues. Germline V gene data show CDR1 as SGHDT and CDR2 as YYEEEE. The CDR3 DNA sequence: TGTGCCAGCAGCTTGGGACAGGGGGTGACATGGCAGTACTTC. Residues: CASSLGQGVTWQYF.

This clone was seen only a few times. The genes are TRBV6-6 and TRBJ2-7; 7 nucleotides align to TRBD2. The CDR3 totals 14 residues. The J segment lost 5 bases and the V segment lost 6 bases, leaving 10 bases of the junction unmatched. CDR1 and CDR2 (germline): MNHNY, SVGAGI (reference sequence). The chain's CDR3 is CASRTGEGWHEQYF. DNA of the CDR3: TGTGCCAGCAGGACGGGGGAGGGTTGGCACGAGCAGTACTTC.

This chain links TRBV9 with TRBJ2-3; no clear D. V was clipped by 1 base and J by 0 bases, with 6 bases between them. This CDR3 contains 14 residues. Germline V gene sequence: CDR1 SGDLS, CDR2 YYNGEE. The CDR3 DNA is TGTGCCAGCAGCGTACAACATAGCACAGATACGCAGTATTTT. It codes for CASSVQHSTDTQYF.

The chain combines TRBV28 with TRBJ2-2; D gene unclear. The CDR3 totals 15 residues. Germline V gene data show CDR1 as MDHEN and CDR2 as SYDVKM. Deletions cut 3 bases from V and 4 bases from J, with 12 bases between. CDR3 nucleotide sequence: TGTGCCAGCAGTTTCGCGGTTTCCCCCACCGGGGAGCTGTTTTTT. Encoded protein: CASSFAVSPTGELFF.

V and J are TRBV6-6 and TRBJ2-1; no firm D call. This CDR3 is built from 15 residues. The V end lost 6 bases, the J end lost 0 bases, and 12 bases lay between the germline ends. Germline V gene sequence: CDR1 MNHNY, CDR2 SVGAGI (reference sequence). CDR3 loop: CASSQSDSSYNEQFF. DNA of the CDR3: TGTGCCAGCAGCCAGTCTGATTCCTCCTACAATGAGCAGTTCTTC.

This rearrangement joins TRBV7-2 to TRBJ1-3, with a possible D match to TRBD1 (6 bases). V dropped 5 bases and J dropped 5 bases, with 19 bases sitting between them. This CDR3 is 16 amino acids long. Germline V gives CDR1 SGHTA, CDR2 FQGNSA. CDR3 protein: CASSPGTSILRNTIYF. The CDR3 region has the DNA TGTGCCAGCAGCCCAGGGACAAGCATACTTCGAAACACCATATATTTT.

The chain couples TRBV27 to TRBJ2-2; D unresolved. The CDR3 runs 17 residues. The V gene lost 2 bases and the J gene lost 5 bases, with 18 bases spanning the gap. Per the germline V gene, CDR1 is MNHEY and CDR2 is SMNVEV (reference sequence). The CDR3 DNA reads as TGTGCCAGCAGTTTACTCTTGACGGCGTCTAGGACCGGGGAGCTGTTTTTT. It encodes CASSLLLTASRTGELFF.

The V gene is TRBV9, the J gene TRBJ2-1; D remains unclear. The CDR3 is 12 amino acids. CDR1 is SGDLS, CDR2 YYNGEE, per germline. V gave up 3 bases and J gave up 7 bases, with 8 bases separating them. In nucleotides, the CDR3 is TGTGCCAGCAGCGCCATGAGTAATGAGCAGTTCTTC. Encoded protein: CASSAMSNEQFF.

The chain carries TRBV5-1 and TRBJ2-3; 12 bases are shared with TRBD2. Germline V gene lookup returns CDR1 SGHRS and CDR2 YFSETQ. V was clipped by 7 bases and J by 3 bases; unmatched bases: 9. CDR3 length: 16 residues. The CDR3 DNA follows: TGCGCCAGCTACGCTTCTAGCGGGGGGGATACAGATACGCAGTATTTT. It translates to CASYASSGGDTDTQYF.

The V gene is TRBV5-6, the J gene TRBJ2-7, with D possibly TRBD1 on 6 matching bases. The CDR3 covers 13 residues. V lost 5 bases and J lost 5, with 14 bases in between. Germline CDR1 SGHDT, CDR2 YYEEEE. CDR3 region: CASSLDTGNEQYF. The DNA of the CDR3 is TGTGCCAGCAGTTTAGATACAGGGAACGAGCAGTACTTC.

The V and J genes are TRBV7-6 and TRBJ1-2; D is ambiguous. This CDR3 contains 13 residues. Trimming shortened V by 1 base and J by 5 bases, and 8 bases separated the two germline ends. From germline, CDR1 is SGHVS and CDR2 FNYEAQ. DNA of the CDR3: TGTGCCAGCAGCTTAGGTGCGGGGTATGGCTACACCTTC. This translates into CASSLGAGYGYTF.

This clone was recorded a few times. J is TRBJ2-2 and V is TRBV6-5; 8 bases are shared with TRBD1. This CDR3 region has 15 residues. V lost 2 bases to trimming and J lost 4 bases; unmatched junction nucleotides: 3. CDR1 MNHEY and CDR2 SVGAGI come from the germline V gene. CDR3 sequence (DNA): TGTGCCAGCAGTTACGACAGGGGCAGCACCGGGGAGCTGTTTTTT. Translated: CASSYDRGSTGELFF.

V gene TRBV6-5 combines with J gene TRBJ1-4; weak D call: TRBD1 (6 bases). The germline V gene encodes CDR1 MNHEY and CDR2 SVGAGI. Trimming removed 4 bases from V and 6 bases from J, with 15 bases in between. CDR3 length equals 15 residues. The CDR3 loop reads CASSLQQGVYEKLFF. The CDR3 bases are TGTGCCAGCAGTTTACAACAGGGAGTATATGAAAAACTGTTTTTT.

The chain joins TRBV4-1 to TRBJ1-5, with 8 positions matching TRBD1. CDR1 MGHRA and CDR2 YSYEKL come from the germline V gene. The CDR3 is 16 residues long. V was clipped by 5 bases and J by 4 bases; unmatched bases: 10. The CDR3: CASSSTTGAGNQPQHF. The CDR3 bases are TGCGCCAGCAGCTCCACGACAGGGGCAGGGAATCAGCCCCAGCATTTT.

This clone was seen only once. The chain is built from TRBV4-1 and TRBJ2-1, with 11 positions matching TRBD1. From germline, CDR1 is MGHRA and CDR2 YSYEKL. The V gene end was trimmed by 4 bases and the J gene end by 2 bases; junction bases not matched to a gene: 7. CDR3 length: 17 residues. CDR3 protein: CASSRDRGSLAYNEQFF. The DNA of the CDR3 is TGCGCCAGCAGCCGGGACAGGGGGTCCCTAGCCTACAATGAGCAGTTCTTC.

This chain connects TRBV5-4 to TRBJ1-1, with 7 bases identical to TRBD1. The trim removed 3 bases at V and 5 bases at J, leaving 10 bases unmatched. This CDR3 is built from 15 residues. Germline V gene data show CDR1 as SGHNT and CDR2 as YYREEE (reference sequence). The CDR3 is CASSWTTGEGTEAFF. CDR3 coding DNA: TGTGCCAGCAGCTGGACTACAGGGGAAGGGACTGAAGCTTTCTTT.

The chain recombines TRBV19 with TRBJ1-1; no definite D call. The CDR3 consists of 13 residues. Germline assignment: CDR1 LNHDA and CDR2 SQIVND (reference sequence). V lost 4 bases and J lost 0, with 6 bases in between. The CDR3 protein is CASSKALNTEAFF. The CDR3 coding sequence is TGTGCCAGTAGTAAAGCACTGAACACTGAAGCTTTCTTT.